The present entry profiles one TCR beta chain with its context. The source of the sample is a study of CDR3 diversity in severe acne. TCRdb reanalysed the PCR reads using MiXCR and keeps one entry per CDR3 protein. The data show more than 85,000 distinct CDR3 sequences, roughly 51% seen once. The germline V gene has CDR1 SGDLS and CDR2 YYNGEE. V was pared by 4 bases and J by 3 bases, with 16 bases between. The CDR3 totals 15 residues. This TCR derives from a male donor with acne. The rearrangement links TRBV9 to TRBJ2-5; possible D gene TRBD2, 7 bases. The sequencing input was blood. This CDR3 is CASSPLGGAEETQYF. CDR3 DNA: TGTGCCAGCAGCCCCCTGGGGGGGGCGGAAGAGACCCAGTACTTC.